This TCR beta chain comes out of a study of T cell responses to AZD1222 COVID-19 vaccine. Points from the study as a whole: Donor demographics were predominantly white British with a female majority; clonal diversity may be underestimated.

Data came from immunoSEQ multiplex PCR; TCRdb stores just in-frame clones and leaves some out. The profile shows 130,000 or so clones, roughly nine tenths of them singletons. V was shortened by 4 bases and J by 4 bases, with 17 bases between the two germline ends. The CDR3 sequence is 15 residues long. Germline V gene data show CDR1 as SGHTA and CDR2 as FQGNSA. For this clone: Its specificity is unknown.

The receptor's source is an adult in good health. Source: peripheral blood, taken on day 0 of AZD1222 vaccination. The chain recombines TRBV7-2 with TRBJ2-7, with D perhaps assigned TRBD1 or TRBD2 (6 bases each). The CDR3 spells CASSSSWGAGYEQYF. CDR3 bases: TGTGCCAGCAGCTCTTCGTGGGGGGCTGGATACGAGCAGTACTTC. Using reference TRBV7-2 and TRBJ2-7 for the parts outside the CDR3, the full variable domain is GAGVSQSPSNKVTEKGKDVELRCDPISGHTALYWYRQSLGQGLEFLIYFQGNSAPDKSGLPSDRFSAERTGGSVSTLTIQRTQQEDSAVYLCASSSSWGAGYEQYFGPGTRLTVT.